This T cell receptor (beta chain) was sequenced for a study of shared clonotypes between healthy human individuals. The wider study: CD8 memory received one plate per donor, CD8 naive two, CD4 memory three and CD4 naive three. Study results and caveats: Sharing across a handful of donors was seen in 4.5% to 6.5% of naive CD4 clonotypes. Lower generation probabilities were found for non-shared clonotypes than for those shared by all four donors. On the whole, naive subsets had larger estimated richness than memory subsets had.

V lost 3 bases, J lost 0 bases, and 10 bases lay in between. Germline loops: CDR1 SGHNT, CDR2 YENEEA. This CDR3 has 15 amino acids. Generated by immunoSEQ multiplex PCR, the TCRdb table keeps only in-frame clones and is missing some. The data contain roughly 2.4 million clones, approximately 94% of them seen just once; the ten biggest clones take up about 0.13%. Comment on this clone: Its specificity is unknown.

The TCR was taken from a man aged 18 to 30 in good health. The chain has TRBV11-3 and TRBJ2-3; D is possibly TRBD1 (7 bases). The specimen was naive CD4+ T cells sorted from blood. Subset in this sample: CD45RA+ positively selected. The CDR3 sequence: CASSFQGGSTDTQYF. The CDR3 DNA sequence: TGTGCCAGCAGCTTTCAGGGGGGTAGCACAGATACGCAGTATTTT.